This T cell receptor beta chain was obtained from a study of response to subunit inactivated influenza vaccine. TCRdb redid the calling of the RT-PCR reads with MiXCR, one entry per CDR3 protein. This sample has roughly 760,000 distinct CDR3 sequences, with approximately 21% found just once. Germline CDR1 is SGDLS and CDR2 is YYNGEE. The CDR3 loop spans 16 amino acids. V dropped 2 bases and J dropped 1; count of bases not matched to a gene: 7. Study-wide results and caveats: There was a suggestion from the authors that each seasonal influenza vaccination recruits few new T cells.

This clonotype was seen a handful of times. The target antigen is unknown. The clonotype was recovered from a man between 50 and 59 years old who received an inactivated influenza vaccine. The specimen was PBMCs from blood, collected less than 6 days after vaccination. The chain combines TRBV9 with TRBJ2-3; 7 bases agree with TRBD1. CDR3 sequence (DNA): TGTGCCAGCAGCGTCACCGGGACAGCAGGCACAGATACGCAGTATTTT. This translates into CASSVTGTAGTDTQYF.